Listed below are T cell receptor beta chains from one sample, sequenced in a study of T cell changes during pregnancy in multiple sclerosis. Data came from immunoSEQ multiplex PCR; TCRdb stores just in-frame clones and leaves some out. In the table there are 26,000 or so clones, just over 90% of which are singletons. The sample was peripheral blood, taken in the first trimester of pregnancy. The receptors stem from a female donor in good health, enrolled as a control in a pregnancy study. Each CDR3 is given with its conserved first and last residue. The D gene is left open where the match is weak. The size of a clone is reported for some rows only, either as once, few or many, or as a class for expanded clones.

few | TRBJ2-7 | TRBD2 | TRBV19 | CASSRREATYEQYF | TGTGCCAGTAGTCGGCGGGAGGCAACCTACGAGCAGTACTTC
- | TRBJ2-7 | - | TRBV10-3 | CAIGLVYEQYF | TGTGCCATCGGTTTGGTTTACGAGCAGTACTTC
- | TRBJ2-1 | TRBD2 | TRBV7-2 | CASSVDSGRSYNEQFF | TGTGCCAGCAGCGTCGATAGCGGGAGGTCCTACAATGAGCAGTTCTTC
- | TRBJ1-5 | - | TRBV19 | CASSTLVRGNQPQHF | TGTGCCAGTAGTACCCTCGTGAGGGGCAATCAGCCCCAGCATTTT
- | TRBJ2-3 | - | TRBV19 | CASSIGGPPDTQYF | TGTGCCAGTAGTATAGGGGGGCCCCCAGATACGCAGTATTTT
- | TRBJ2-7 | - | TRBV6-5 | CASSTPARASYEQYF | TGTGCCAGCAGTACCCCTGCGAGAGCCTCCTACGAGCAGTACTTC
- | TRBJ2-5 | - | TRBV7-2 | CASRRDSPRGTQYF | TGTGCCAGCAGGCGGGATTCCCCCCGGGGGACCCAGTACTTC
- | TRBJ1-2 | - | TRBV19 | CASSMGSVYGYTF | TGTGCCAGTAGTATGGGGAGCGTCTATGGCTACACCTTC
once | TRBJ2-7 | - | TRBV15 | CATSRDWVTVGDEQYF | TGTGCCACCAGCAGAGATTGGGTGACAGTAGGAGACGAGCAGTACTTC
- | TRBJ2-3 | - | TRBV7-8 | CASRSGGSGGGDTQYF | TGTGCCAGCAGATCTGGGGGGTCCGGAGGAGGAGATACGCAGTATTTT
- | TRBJ2-5 | TRBD1 | TRBV4-2 | CASSFRTGGETQYF | TGTGCCAGCAGCTTTAGGACAGGCGGAGAGACCCAGTACTTC
- | TRBJ1-2 | TRBD1 | TRBV30 | CAWSEDRGKGYTF | TGTGCCTGGAGCGAGGACAGGGGGAAGGGCTACACCTTC
- | TRBJ1-2 | - | TRBV6-5 | CASSPKGANYGYTF | TGTGCCAGCAGTCCAAAGGGGGCTAACTATGGCTACACCTTC
- | TRBJ2-1 | TRBD2 | TRBV7-9 | CASSSVLAGANEQFF | TGTGCCAGCAGCTCCGTACTAGCGGGAGCCAATGAGCAGTTCTTC
few | TRBJ2-7 | TRBD2 | TRBV4-1 | CASSQLAGNSYEQYF | TGCGCCAGCAGCCAACTAGCGGGGAACTCCTACGAGCAGTACTTC
- | TRBJ2-2 | TRBD2 | TRBV9 | CASSASKRGGNTGELFF | TGTGCCAGCAGCGCTTCAAAGCGGGGGGGCAACACCGGGGAGCTGTTTTTT
- | TRBJ2-1 | - | TRBV7-9 | CASSFLTYNEQFF | TGTGCCAGCAGCTTCCTCACATACAATGAGCAGTTCTTC
- | TRBJ1-4 | - | TRBV2 | CASTPGRGNEKLFF | TGTGCCAGCACCCCGGGAAGAGGGAATGAAAAACTGTTTTTT
- | TRBJ1-5 | - | TRBV7-2 | CASSLNLVGAQHF | TGTGCCAGCAGCTTAAATCTAGTCGGGGCCCAGCATTTT
few | TRBJ2-7 | - | TRBV10-1 | CASRHFGPDQGQYF | TGCGCCAGCAGACACTTCGGACCGGACCAGGGGCAGTACTTC
- | TRBJ1-4 | TRBD1 | TRBV6-6 | CASRHTQGAGEKLFF | TGTGCCAGCAGACATACACAGGGGGCGGGAGAAAAACTGTTTTTT
- | TRBJ2-7 | TRBD1 | TRBV30 | CAWSGRGTASYEQYF | TGTGCCTGGAGTGGACGAGGGACAGCTAGCTACGAGCAGTACTTC
- | TRBJ2-1 | TRBD2 | TRBV29-1 | CSVERAGGYNEQFF | TGCAGCGTTGAAAGAGCGGGAGGGTACAATGAGCAGTTCTTC
once | TRBJ2-2 | - | TRBV11-2 | CASSLGTWGTGELFF | TGTGCCAGCAGCTTAGGGACATGGGGAACCGGGGAGCTGTTTTTT
- | TRBJ2-5 | - | TRBV14 | CASSQIGRVETQYF | TGTGCCAGCAGCCAAATCGGCAGGGTGGAGACCCAGTACTTC
- | TRBJ2-5 | TRBD2 | TRBV6-5 | CASSYSPSGGETQYF | TGTGCCAGCAGTTACTCGCCTAGCGGGGGGGAGACCCAGTACTTC
- | TRBJ1-2 | TRBD1 | TRBV9 | CASSPLDRPLYGYTF | TGTGCCAGCAGCCCGCTGGACAGGCCCCTCTATGGCTACACCTTC
- | TRBJ2-3 | TRBD1 | TRBV14 | CASSTWTGVVDTQYF | TGTGCCAGCAGCACCTGGACAGGGGTAGTGGATACGCAGTATTTT
- | TRBJ1-2 | - | TRBV27 | CASSSYFGGGTNTF | -
- | TRBJ2-3 | - | TRBV6-5 | CASRRTEYMDTQYF | TGTGCCAGCAGAAGGACTGAGTATATGGATACGCAGTATTTT
- | TRBJ2-7 | - | TRBV7-9 | CASSLAAGSYEQYF | TGTGCCAGCAGCTTAGCGGCAGGCTCCTACGAGCAGTACTTC
- | TRBJ1-1 | - | TRBV18 | CASSPPSVRFDTEAFF | TGTGCCAGCTCACCACCGTCGGTCAGGTTTGACACTGAAGCTTTCTTT
- | TRBJ2-1 | TRBD2 | TRBV10-3 | CAISEAGLANYNEQFF | TGTGCCATCAGTGAGGCCGGACTAGCGAATTACAATGAGCAGTTCTTC
- | TRBJ2-3 | TRBD2 | TRBV30 | CAWSVGTSGAGDTQYF | TGTGCCTGGAGTGTAGGGACTAGCGGGGCCGGAGATACGCAGTATTTT
- | TRBJ1-5 | - | TRBV5-1 | CASSLDGQVNQPQHF | TGCGCCAGCAGCTTGGATGGGCAGGTCAATCAGCCCCAGCATTTT
- | TRBJ2-1 | TRBD2 | TRBV19 | CASSPISGSPRYNEQFF | TGTGCCAGTAGTCCGATTAGCGGGAGCCCTCGCTACAATGAGCAGTTCTTC
- | TRBJ2-1 | TRBD1 | TRBV5-1 | CASSEGQLSSYNEQFF | TGCGCCAGCAGCGAGGGACAGCTTTCCTCCTACAATGAGCAGTTCTTC
- | TRBJ2-3 | TRBD2 | TRBV5-1 | CASSPAGGKGPDTQYF | TGCGCCAGCAGCCCTGCGGGAGGGAAAGGGCCAGATACGCAGTATTTT
- | TRBJ2-7 | TRBD2 | TRBV5-1 | CASSYERLAGYEQYF | TGCGCCAGCAGCTATGAGAGACTAGCGGGGTACGAGCAGTACTTC
- | TRBJ2-1 | TRBD2 | TRBV6-4 | CASSPLAGGPNEQFF | TGTGCCAGCAGTCCACTAGCGGGGGGGCCAAATGAGCAGTTCTTC
once | TRBJ2-5 | - | TRBV29-1 | CSVDVGGVQETQYF | TGCAGCGTTGACGTAGGGGGGGTCCAAGAGACCCAGTACTTC
- | TRBJ2-3 | - | TRBV9 | CASSVGSSDSTDTQYF | TGTGCCAGCAGCGTAGGGTCTAGCGATAGCACAGATACGCAGTATTTT
once | TRBJ1-2 | - | TRBV30 | CALGHLGGYTF | TGTGCCCTCGGGCACCTAGGAGGGTACACCTTC